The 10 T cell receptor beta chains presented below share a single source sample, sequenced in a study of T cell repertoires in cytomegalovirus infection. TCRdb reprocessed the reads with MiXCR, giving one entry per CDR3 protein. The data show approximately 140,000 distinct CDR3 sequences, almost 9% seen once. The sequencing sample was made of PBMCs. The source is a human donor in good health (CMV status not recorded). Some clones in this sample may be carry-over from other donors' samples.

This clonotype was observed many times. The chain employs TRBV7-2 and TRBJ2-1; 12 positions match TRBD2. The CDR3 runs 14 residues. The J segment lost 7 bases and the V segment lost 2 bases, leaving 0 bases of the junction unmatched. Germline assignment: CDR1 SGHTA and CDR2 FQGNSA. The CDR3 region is CASSLLAGGNEQFF. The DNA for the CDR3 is TGTGCCAGCAGCTTACTAGCGGGGGGGAATGAGCAGTTCTTC.

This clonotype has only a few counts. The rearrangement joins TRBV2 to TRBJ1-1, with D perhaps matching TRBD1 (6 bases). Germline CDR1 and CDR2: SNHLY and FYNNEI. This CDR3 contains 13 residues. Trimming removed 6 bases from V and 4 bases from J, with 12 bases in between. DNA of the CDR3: TGTGCCAGCAGAGCGGGGGCGACCACTGAAGCTTTCTTT. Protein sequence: CASRAGATTEAFF.

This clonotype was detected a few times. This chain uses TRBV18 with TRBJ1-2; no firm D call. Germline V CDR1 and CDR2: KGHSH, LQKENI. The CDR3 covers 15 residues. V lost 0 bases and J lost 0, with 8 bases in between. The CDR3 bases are TGTGCCAGCTCACCACCGTCCACGGCTAACTATGGCTACACCTTC. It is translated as CASSPPSTANYGYTF. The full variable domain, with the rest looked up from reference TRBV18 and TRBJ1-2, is NAGVMQNPRHLVRRRGQEARLRCSPMKGHSHVYWYRQLPEEGLKFMVYLQKENIIDESGMPKERFSAEFPKEGPSILRIQQVVRGDSAAYFCASSPPSTANYGYTFGSGTRLTVV.

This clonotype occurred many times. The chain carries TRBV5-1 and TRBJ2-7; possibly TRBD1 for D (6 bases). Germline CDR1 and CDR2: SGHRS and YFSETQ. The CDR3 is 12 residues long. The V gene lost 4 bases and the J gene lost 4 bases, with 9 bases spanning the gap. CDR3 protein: CASSVQGYEQYF. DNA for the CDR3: TGCGCCAGCAGCGTCCAGGGGTACGAGCAGTACTTC.

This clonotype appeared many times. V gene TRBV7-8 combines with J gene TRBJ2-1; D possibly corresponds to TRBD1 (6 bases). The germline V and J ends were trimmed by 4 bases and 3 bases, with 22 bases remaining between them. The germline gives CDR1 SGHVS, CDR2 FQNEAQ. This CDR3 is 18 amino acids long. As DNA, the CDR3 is TGTGCCAGCAGCTCAGGACAGATGCCCGGTTCGGGCTACAATGAGCAGTTCTTC. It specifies CASSSGQMPGSGYNEQFF.

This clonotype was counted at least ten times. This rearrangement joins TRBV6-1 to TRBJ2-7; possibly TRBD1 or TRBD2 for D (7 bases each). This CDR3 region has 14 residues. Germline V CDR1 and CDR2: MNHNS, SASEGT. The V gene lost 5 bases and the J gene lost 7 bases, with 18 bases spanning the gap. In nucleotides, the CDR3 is TGTGCCAGCAGTCCTCAGGGGGGGGCGCAAGAGCAGTACTTC. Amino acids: CASSPQGGAQEQYF.

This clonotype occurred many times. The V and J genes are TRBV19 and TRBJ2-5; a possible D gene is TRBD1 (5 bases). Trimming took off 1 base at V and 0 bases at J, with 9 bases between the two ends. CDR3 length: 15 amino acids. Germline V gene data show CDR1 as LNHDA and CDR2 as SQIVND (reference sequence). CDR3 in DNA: TGTGCCAGTAGTATAGGACAGTTGGACCAAGAGACCCAGTACTTC. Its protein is CASSIGQLDQETQYF. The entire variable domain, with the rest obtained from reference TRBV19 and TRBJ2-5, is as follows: DGGITQSPKYLFRKEGQNVTLSCEQNLNHDAMYWYRQDPGQGLRLIYYSQIVNDFQKGDIAEGYSVSREKKESFPLTVTSAQKNPTAFYLCASSIGQLDQETQYFGPGTRLLVL.

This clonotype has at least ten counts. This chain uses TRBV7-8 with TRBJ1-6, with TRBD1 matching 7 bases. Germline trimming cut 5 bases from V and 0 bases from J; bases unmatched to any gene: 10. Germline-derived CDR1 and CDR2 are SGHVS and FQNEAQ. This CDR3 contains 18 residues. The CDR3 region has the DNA TGTGCCAGCAGCGCCCGGAGGGGGCCGAGCTCCTATAATTCACCCCTCCACTTT. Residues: CASSARRGPSSYNSPLHF.

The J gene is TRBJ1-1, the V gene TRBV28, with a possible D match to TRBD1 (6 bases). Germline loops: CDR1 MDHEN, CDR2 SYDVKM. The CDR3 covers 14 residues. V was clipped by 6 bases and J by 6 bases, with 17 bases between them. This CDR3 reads CASSSGGGQSEAFF. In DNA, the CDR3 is TGTGCCAGCAGCTCCGGGGGGGGACAATCTGAAGCTTTCTTT.

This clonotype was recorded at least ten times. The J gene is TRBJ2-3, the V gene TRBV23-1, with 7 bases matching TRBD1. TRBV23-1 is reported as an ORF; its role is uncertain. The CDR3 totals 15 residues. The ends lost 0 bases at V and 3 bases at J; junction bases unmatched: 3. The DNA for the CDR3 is TGCGCCAGCAGTCAATCGAGGACAGGAACAGATACGCAGTATTTT. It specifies CASSQSRTGTDTQYF.